This T cell receptor (beta chain) emerged from a study of blood T cell repertoires in COVID-19. As for the study in general: The United States, Italy and Spain provided the acute and convalescent COVID-19 samples. The cDNA or gDNA used as material had been derived from T cells, B-cell-depleted T cells, or PBMCs.

Under the authors' procedure: Estimation of nucleated cell counts was performed using reference gene primer amplification. Clones were read by immunoSEQ multiplex PCR, and TCRdb kept only the in-frame ones, dropping some. The V and J calls and the clone size are those of that table, but D and trimming were determined from the DNA. Here the sample spans 310,000 or so clones, more than 85% being singletons. The V and J ends lost 2 bases and 2 bases respectively, with 11 bases between them. The CDR3 sequence is 15 residues long. The germline V gene has CDR1 WNHNN and CDR2 SYGVQD (reference sequence). This clone has a single count.

The source is a man in his 70s with acute or convalescent COVID-19. Specimen: peripheral blood. This rearrangement joins TRBV10-1 to TRBJ2-3; the D gene is possibly TRBD1 (6 bases). This CDR3 reads CASSEAGAFTDTQYF. The CDR3 DNA follows: TGCGCCAGCAGTGAGGCAGGGGCGTTCACAGATACGCAGTATTTT.